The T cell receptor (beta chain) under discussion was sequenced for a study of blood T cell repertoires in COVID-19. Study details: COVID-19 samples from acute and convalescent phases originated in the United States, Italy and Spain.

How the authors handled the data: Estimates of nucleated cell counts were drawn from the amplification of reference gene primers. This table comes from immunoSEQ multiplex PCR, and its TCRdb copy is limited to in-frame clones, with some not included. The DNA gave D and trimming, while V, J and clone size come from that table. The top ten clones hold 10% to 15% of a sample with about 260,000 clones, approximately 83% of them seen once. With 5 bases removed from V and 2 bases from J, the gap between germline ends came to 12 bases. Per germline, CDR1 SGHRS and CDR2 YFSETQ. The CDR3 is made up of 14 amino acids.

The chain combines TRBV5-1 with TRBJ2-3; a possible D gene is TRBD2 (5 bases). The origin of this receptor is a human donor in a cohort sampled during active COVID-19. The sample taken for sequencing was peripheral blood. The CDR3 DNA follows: TGCGCCAGCAGGGAGGCCTTCTCCACAGATACGCAGTATTTT. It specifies CASREAFSTDTQYF.